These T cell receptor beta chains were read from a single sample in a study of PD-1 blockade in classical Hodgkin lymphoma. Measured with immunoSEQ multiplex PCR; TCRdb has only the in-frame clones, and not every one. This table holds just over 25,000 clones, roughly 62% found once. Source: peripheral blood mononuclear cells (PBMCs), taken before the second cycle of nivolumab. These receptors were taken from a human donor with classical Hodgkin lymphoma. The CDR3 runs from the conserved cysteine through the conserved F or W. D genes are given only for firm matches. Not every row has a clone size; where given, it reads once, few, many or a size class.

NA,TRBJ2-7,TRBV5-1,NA,CASSLLSGRDEQYF,TGCGCCAGCAGCTTACTGAGCGGTCGCGACGAGCAGTACTTC
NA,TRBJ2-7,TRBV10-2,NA,CASSDPGERSYEQYF,TGCGCCAGCAGTGACCCGGGGGAGCGGTCATACGAGCAGTACTTC
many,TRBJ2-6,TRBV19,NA,CASRAGWSGANVLTF,TGTGCCAGCCGAGCGGGTTGGTCTGGGGCCAACGTCCTGACTTTC
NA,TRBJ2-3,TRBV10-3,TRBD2,CATEKLAGEGDTQYF,TGTGCCACCGAAAAACTAGCGGGAGAAGGAGATACGCAGTATTTT
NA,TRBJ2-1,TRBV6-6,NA,CASSYNEQFF,TGTGCCAGCAGCTACAATGAGCAGTTCTTC
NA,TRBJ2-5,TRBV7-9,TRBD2,CASSQVGLAGVETQYF,TGTGCCAGCAGCCAAGTCGGGTTAGCGGGAGTTGAGACCCAGTACTTC
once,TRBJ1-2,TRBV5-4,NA,CASSLPRTNYGYTF,TGTGCCAGCAGCCTGCCGCGGACTAACTATGGCTACACCTTC
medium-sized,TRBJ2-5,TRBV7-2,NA,CASSLGGAAVTQYF,TGTGCCAGCAGCTTAGGGGGGGCCGCCGTGACCCAGTACTTC
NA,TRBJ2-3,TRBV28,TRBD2,CASSSFSGRITDTQYF,TGTGCCAGCAGTTCCTTTAGCGGGAGGATCACAGATACGCAGTATTTT
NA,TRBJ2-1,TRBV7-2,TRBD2,CASSLIAGGNNEQFF,TGTGCCAGCAGCTTAATAGCGGGGGGGAACAATGAGCAGTTCTTC
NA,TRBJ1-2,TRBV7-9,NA,CASRPARHYGYTF,TGTGCCAGCAGGCCGGCCCGGCACTATGGCTACACCTTC
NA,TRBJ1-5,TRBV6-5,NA,CASSRGARNQPQHF,TGTGCCAGCAGCCGAGGGGCCCGGAATCAGCCCCAGCATTTT
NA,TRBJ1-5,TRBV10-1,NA,CASSETQGRDQPQHF,TGCGCCAGCAGTGAGACACAAGGACGGGATCAGCCCCAGCATTTT
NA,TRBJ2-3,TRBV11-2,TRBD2,CASSLWGTSFVTQYF,TGTGCCAGCAGCTTATGGGGGACTAGCTTCGTTACGCAGTATTTT
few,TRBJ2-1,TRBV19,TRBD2,CASSIAGGYEQFF,TGTGCCAGTAGTATTGCGGGAGGCTATGAGCAGTTCTTC
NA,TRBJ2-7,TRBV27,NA,CASSFTGRPYEQYF,TGTGCCAGCAGTTTTACAGGCAGACCCTACGAGCAGTACTTC
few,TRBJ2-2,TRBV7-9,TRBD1,CASSDGRTGNTGELFF,TGTGCCAGCAGCGACGGCCGGACAGGGAACACCGGGGAGCTGTTTTTT
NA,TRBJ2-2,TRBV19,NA,CASSARGSTGELFF,TGTGCCAGTAGCGCGAGGGGCAGCACCGGGGAGCTGTTTTTT
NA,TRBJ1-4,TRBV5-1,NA,CASSLGQGGRSEKLFF,TGCGCCAGCAGCTTGGGGCAGGGAGGGCGGAGTGAAAAACTGTTTTTT
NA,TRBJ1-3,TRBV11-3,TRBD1,CASSLYSGQGAGNTIYF,TGTGCCAGCAGCTTGTACTCCGGTCAGGGGGCTGGAAACACCATATATTTT
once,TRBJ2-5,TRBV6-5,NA,CASRGFGETQYF,TGTGCCAGCCGAGGGTTTGGGGAGACCCAGTACTTC
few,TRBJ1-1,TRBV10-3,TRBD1,CAISGGQLGVAEAFF,TGTGCCATCAGTGGGGGACAGTTGGGCGTGGCTGAAGCTTTCTTT
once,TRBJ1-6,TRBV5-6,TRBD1,CASSLVDRRNSPLHF,TGTGCCAGCAGCTTGGTGGACAGGAGGAATTCACCCCTCCACTTT
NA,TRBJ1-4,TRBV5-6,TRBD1,CASSSPPYRTGRNEKLFF,TGTGCCAGCAGCTCCCCACCTTACCGGACAGGACGGAATGAAAAACTGTTTTTT
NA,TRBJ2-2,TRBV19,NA,CASLGGAKTGELFF,TGTGCCAGCCTCGGCGGGGCAAAGACCGGGGAGCTGTTTTTT
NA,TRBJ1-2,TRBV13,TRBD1,CASSFGQGPYGYTF,TGTGCCAGCAGCTTCGGACAGGGGCCTTATGGCTACACCTTC
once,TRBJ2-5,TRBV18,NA,CASSPLGNGETQYF,TGTGCCAGCTCACCACTCGGGAATGGAGAGACCCAGTACTTC
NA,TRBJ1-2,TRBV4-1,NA,CASSQSPWGGNYGYTF,TGCGCCAGCAGCCAAAGCCCGTGGGGCGGTAACTATGGCTACACCTTC
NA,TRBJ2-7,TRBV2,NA,CASSEVVQDHEQYF,TGTGCCAGCAGTGAAGTGGTCCAGGACCACGAGCAGTACTTC
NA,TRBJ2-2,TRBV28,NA,CASSLSLNTGELFF,TGTGCCAGCAGTTTATCTCTTAACACCGGGGAGCTGTTTTTT
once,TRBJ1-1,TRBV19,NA,CASTNGRGWGEAFF,TGTGCCAGTACCAACGGACGGGGGTGGGGTGAAGCTTTCTTT
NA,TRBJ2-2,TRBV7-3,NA,CASVQGNTGELFF,TGTGCCAGCGTTCAGGGGAACACCGGGGAGCTGTTTTTT
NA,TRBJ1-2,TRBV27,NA,CASSLSVFGTYGYTF,TGTGCCAGCAGTTTATCAGTATTCGGAACCTATGGCTACACCTTC
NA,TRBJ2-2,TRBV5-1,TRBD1,CASSWRTGGSGELFF,TGCGCCAGCAGCTGGAGGACAGGGGGCTCCGGGGAGCTGTTTTTT
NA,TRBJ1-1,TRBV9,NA,CASSPPGRTNTEAFF,TGTGCCAGCAGCCCCCCAGGACGGACAAACACTGAAGCTTTCTTT
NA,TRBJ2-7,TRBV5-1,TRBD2,CASSPLPAGGEQYF,TGCGCCAGCAGCCCTCTGCCAGCGGGAGGCGAGCAGTACTTC
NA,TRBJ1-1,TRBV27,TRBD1,CASSLVGTANTEAFF,TGTGCCAGCAGTTTAGTAGGGACAGCTAACACTGAAGCTTTCTTT
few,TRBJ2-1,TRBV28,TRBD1,CASSLRTGVRYEQFF,TGTGCCAGCAGTTTAAGGACAGGGGTCCGGTATGAGCAGTTCTTC
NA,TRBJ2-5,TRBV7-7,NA,CATSRGVKETQYF,TGTGCCACCTCGAGGGGGGTCAAAGAGACCCAGTACTTC
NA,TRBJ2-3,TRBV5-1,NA,CASSFGDSTDTQYF,TGCGCCAGCAGCTTTGGGGATAGCACAGATACGCAGTATTTT
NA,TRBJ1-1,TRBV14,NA,CASSQDFGGPYTEAFF,TGTGCCAGCAGCCAAGATTTCGGGGGGCCGTACACTGAAGCTTTCTTT
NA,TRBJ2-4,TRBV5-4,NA,CASSLEGWHNKNIQYF,TGTGCCAGCAGCTTGGAGGGTTGGCACAACAAAAACATTCAGTACTTC
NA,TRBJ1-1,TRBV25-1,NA,CASSDLGGGGRTEAFF,TGTGCCAGCAGTGATTTAGGTGGGGGCGGGCGCACTGAAGCTTTCTTT
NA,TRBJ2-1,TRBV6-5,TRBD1,CASSYPGQGRNEQFF,TGTGCCAGCAGTTACCCGGGACAGGGGCGGAATGAGCAGTTCTTC
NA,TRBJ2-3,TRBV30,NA,CAWSPGARDTQYF,TGTGCCTGGAGTCCCGGGGCTCGGGATACGCAGTATTTT
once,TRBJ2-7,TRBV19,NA,CASSIGEVYEQYF,TGTGCCAGTAGTATTGGAGAGGTCTACGAGCAGTACTTC
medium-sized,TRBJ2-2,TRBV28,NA,CASSAARGWGTGELFF,TGTGCCAGCAGTGCGGCTAGGGGATGGGGCACCGGGGAGCTGTTTTTT
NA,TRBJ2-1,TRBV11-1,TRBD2,CASSLASGSGNEQFF,TGTGCCAGCAGCTTAGCTAGCGGGAGTGGGAATGAGCAGTTCTTC
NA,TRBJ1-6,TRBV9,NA,CASSVDIGGGHHNSPLHF,TGTGCCAGCAGCGTAGATATTGGGGGAGGACATCATAATTCACCCCTCCACTTT
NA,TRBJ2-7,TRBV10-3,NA,CAIRGAQNDYEQYF,TGTGCCATCAGGGGGGCCCAAAACGACTACGAGCAGTACTTC
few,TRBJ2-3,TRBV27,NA,CASSLEGVADTQYF,TGTGCCAGCAGTTTAGAGGGGGTGGCAGATACGCAGTATTTT
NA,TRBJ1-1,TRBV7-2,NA,CASRGRGQGKMNTEAFF,TGTGCCAGCAGGGGACGAGGGCAGGGGAAAATGAACACTGAAGCTTTCTTT